This T cell receptor beta chain was identified during a study of CD8 T cells in ankylosing spondylitis. Findings and caveats of the study: In ankylosing spondylitis patients, matched synovial fluid reportedly showed significant enrichment of disease-linked clones. Clones that were linked to disease were CD8+ and were relatively rare in peripheral blood. A TCR beta motif made of about 8 highly homologous variants seemed typical of ankylosing spondylitis blood. Certain motif variants had earlier appeared in reactive arthritis synovial fluid and blood.

This clonotype was counted between two and nine times. Its antigen is undetermined. CDR1 and CDR2 from the germline V gene are MNHNY and SVGAGI (reference sequence). Trimming removed 4 bases at V and 2 bases at J, with 8 bases between. The length of the CDR3 is 13 residues. For TCR beta, libraries came from quantitative 5'-RACE with molecular barcodes. TCRdb re-called the 5' RACE reads through MiXCR, storing one row per CDR3 protein. The sample yields hundreds of thousands of distinct CDR3 sequences, approximately 11% seen once. The sequenced sample consisted of blood, either unsorted or a sorted T cell fraction (not recorded which). This sequence was found in a male donor with ankylosing spondylitis. The chain is built from TRBV6-6 and TRBJ2-5; D gene uncertain. The CDR3 protein is CASSSGKQETQYF. The CDR3 bases are TGTGCCAGCAGTTCTGGCAAGCAAGAGACCCAGTACTTC.